The 2 T cell receptor beta chains given below trace back to one sample, sequenced in a study of radiation and T cells in renal cell carcinoma. The assay was immunoSEQ multiplex PCR, and TCRdb's table has in-frame clones only and misses some. The table records 100,000 to 150,000 clones, about four fifths of them present only once. Time point: baseline pretreatment blood. Indicated treatment: 15 Gy SBRT to primary tumor, nephrectomy 4 weeks later. The source was blood, collected from a patient whose treatment included radiotherapy and nephrectomy. The receptor set was obtained from a woman aged 55-75 years with renal cell carcinoma.

The V call is TRBV19, the J call TRBJ1-3, with a weak D call TRBD1 (6 bases). V shed 3 bases and J shed 2 bases, with 8 bases lying between them. This CDR3 contains 14 residues. Germline V gives CDR1 LNHDA, CDR2 SQIVND (reference sequence). CDR3 DNA sequence: TGTGCCAGTAGTATCCGGACAGCTGGAAACACCATATATTTT. This codes for CASSIRTAGNTIYF.

In its sample, this clone was seen a few times. J is TRBJ1-1 and V is TRBV19; D is perhaps TRBD1 (5 bases). Trimming removed 8 bases from V and 6 bases from J, with 22 bases in between. The CDR3 totals 15 residues. Germline CDR1 and CDR2: LNHDA and SQIVND (reference sequence). The CDR3, as DNA: TGTGCCAGTTTTTCGTTGGCGGGACCCGTCCCTGAAGCTTTCTTT. This translates into CASFSLAGPVPEAFF.